The 5 T cell receptor beta chains below come from one sample, sequenced in a study of cytomegalovirus exposure and HLA in healthy donors. Primers included in the PCR were 60 Vbeta and 13 Jbeta primers. The data were produced by immunoSEQ multiplex PCR, yet TCRdb's version contains in-frame clones alone and is incomplete. The sample shows 150,000 or so clones, around 77% of them seen only once. What was sequenced was PBMCs. Receptors were obtained from a woman younger than 45 in good health and CMV-seronegative.

This chain connects TRBV2 to TRBJ2-2; D might be TRBD1 (7 bases). Germline CDR1 SNHLY, CDR2 FYNNEI. The V and J ends lost 9 bases and 3 bases respectively, with 17 bases between them. CDR3 length equals 15 residues. For the CDR3, the DNA is TGTGCCAGTTCGATCCTCAGGGGGGACACCGGGGAGCTGTTTTTT. This sequence encodes CASSILRGDTGELFF. Complete variable domain (other parts from reference TRBV2 and TRBJ2-2): EPEVTQTPSHQVTQMGQEVILRCVPISNHLYFYWYRQILGQKVEFLVSFYNNEISEKSEIFDDQFSVERPDGSNFTLKIRSTKLEDSAMYFCASSILRGDTGELFFGEGSRLTVL.

This sequence joins TRBV5-5 and TRBJ1-2, with D possibly TRBD1 on 6 matching bases. Per the germline V gene, CDR1 is SGHKS and CDR2 is YYEKEE (reference sequence). Trimming pared 2 bases from V and 3 bases from J, leaving 8 bases between. The CDR3 spans 13 residues. The CDR3 is CASSFEGDYGYTF. The CDR3 DNA reads as TGTGCCAGCAGCTTTGAGGGGGACTATGGCTACACCTTC.

The chain has TRBV4-1 and TRBJ2-3; no definite D call. This CDR3 has 15 residues. The V end was cut by 3 bases, the J end by 0 bases, with 10 bases between. The germline CDR1 and CDR2 sequences are MGHRA and YSYEKL. The CDR3 region has the DNA TGCGCCAGCAGCCAGCCGAGAGCTAGCACAGATACGCAGTATTTT. It yields the protein CASSQPRASTDTQYF.

This clone was seen more than once but under ten times. The chain couples TRBV7-2 to TRBJ1-1; weak D call: TRBD1 (6 bases). The germline CDR1 and CDR2 sequences are SGHTA and FQGNSA. The CDR3 has 15 amino acids. Deletions cut 1 base from V and 3 bases from J, with 12 bases between. CDR3 residues: CASSLEFNRDTEAFF. CDR3 DNA sequence: TGTGCCAGCAGCTTAGAGTTTAACAGGGACACTGAAGCTTTCTTT. The entire variable domain, with the rest obtained from reference TRBV7-2 and TRBJ1-1, is as follows: GAGVSQSPSNKVTEKGKDVELRCDPISGHTALYWYRQSLGQGLEFLIYFQGNSAPDKSGLPSDRFSAERTGGSVSTLTIQRTQQEDSAVYLCASSLEFNRDTEAFFGQGTRLTVV.

The J gene is TRBJ2-7, the V gene TRBV9, with 10 bases fitting TRBD1. The CDR3 extends over 17 amino acids. Germline CDR1 is SGDLS and CDR2 is YYNGEE. The ends lost 4 bases at V and 5 bases at J; junction bases unmatched: 15. The CDR3 protein is CASSKRTGTGVSHEQYF. The DNA of the CDR3 is TGTGCCAGCAGCAAGCGTACCGGGACAGGGGTATCTCACGAGCAGTACTTC. Full variable domain (rest looked up from reference TRBV9 and TRBJ2-7): DSGVTQTPKHLITATGQRVTLRCSPRSGDLSVYWYQQSLDQGLQFLIQYYNGEERAKGNILERFSAQQFPDLHSELNLSSLELGDSALYFCASSKRTGTGVSHEQYFGPGTRLTVT.